This T cell receptor beta chain was documented in a study of neurological immune-mediated disorders. The sorted libraries started from 1 million CD4+ or CD8+ T cells. As regards this clonotype: Germline and junction disagree at one end, which may indicate a read error.

The authors made cDNA by 5'RACE with 10-nucleotide random UMIs. Over 170 million TCR-beta sequences from 15-18 subjects came out of each sequencing run. One entry per CDR3 protein results from TCRdb running MiXCR on the 5' RACE reads. The repertoire has about 38,000 distinct CDR3 sequences, approximately 5.1% of them found once; the top ten carry approximately 8.8%. Germline loops: CDR1 SSHAT, CDR2 FNYEAQ (reference sequence). This CDR3 comprises 13 residues. The V call is TRBV7-7, the J call TRBJ2-2; no reliable D call. The sequence was obtained from a man younger than 30 in good health. Sequencing used CD4+ T cells from blood. CDR3 residues: CASSLENTGELFF. The CDR3 nucleotides read TGTGCTAGCAGCCTCGAGAACACCGGGGAGCTGTTTTTT.